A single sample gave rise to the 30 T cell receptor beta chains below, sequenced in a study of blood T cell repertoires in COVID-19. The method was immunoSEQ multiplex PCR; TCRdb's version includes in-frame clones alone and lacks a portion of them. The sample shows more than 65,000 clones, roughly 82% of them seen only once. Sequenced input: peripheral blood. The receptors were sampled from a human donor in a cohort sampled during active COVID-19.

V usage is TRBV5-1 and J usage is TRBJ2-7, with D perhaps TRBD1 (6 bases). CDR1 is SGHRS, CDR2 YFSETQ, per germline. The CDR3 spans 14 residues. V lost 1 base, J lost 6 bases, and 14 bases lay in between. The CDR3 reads CASSLIADSPEQYF. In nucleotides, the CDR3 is TGCGCCAGCAGCTTGATTGCGGACAGTCCCGAGCAGTACTTC.

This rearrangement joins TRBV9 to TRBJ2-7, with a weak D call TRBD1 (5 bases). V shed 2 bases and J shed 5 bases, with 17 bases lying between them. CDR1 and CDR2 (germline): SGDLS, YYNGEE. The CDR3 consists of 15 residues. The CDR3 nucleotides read TGTGCCAGCAGCGTCAGTGGCAGGGAAGGGGACGAGCAGTACTTC. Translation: CASSVSGREGDEQYF. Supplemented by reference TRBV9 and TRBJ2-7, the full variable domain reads DSGVTQTPKHLITATGQRVTLRCSPRSGDLSVYWYQQSLDQGLQFLIQYYNGEERAKGNILERFSAQQFPDLHSELNLSSLELGDSALYFCASSVSGREGDEQYFGPGTRLTVT.

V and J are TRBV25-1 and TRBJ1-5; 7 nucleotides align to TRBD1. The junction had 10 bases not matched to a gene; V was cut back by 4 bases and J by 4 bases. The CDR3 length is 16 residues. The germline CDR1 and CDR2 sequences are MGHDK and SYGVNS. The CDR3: CASSGGGSNSNQPQHF. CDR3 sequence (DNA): TGTGCCAGCAGTGGAGGGGGCTCAAACTCTAATCAGCCCCAGCATTTT. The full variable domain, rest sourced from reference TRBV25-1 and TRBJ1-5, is EADIYQTPRYLVIGTGKKITLECSQTMGHDKMYWYQQDPGMELHLIHYSYGVNSTEKGDLSSESTVSRIRTEHFPLTLESARPSHTSQYLCASSGGGSNSNQPQHFGDGTRLSIL.

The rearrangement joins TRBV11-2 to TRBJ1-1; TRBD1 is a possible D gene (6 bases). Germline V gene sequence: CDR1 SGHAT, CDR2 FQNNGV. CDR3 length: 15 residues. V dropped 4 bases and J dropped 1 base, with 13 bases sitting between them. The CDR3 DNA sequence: TGTGCCAGCAGCTCCACAGGGTTCGGGAACACTGAAGCTTTCTTT. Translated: CASSSTGFGNTEAFF.

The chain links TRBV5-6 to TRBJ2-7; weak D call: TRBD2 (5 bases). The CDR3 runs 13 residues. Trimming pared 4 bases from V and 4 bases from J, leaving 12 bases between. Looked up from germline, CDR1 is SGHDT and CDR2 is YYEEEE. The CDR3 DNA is TGTGCCAGCAGCCAGGTGTCGGGGTACGAGCAGTACTTC. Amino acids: CASSQVSGYEQYF. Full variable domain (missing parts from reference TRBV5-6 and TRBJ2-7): DAGVTQSPTHLIKTRGQQVTLRCSPKSGHDTVSWYQQALGQGPQFIFQYYEEEERQRGNFPDRFSGHQFPNYSSELNVNALLLGDSALYLCASSQVSGYEQYFGPGTRLTVT.

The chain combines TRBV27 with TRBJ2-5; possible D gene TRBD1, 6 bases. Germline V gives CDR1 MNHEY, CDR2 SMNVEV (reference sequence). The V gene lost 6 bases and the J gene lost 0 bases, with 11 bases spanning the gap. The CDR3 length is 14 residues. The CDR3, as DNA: TGTGCCAGCAGATCCACAGGGTACCAAGAGACCCAGTACTTC. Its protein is CASRSTGYQETQYF.

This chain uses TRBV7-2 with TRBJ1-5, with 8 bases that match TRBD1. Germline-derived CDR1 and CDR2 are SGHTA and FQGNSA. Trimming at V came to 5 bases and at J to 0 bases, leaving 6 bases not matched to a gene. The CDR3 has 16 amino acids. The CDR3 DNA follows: TGTGCCAGCAGCAAGACAGGGGATTATAGCAATCAGCCCCAGCATTTT. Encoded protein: CASSKTGDYSNQPQHF.

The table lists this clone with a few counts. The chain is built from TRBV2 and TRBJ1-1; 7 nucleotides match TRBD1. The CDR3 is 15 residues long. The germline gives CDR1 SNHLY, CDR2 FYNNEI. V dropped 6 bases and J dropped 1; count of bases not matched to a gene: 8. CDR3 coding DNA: TGTGCCAGCAGGGGAAGCAGGGGGACGAACACTGAAGCTTTCTTT. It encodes CASRGSRGTNTEAFF. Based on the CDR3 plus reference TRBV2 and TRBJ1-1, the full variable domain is EPEVTQTPSHQVTQMGQEVILRCVPISNHLYFYWYRQILGQKVEFLVSFYNNEISEKSEIFDDQFSVERPDGSNFTLKIRSTKLEDSAMYFCASRGSRGTNTEAFFGQGTRLTVV.

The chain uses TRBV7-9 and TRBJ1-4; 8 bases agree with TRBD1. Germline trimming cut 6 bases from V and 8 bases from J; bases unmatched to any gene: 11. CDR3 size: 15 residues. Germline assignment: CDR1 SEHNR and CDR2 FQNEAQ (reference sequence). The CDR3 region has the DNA TGTGCCAGCAGTTCAGACAGGGGCGCAGGGGAAAAACTGTTTTTT. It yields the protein CASSSDRGAGEKLFF.

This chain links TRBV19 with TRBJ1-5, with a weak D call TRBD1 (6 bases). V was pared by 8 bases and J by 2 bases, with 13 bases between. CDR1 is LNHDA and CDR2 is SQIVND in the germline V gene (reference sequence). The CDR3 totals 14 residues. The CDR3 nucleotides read TGTGCCAGTTTAACAGGGTTTGGCAATCAGCCCCAGCATTTT. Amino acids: CASLTGFGNQPQHF.

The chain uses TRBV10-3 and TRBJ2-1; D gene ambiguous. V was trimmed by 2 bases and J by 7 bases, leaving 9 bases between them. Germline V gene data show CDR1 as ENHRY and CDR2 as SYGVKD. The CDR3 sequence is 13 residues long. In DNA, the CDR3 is TGTGCCATCAGTGAGCCCCCCAGGAATGAGCAGTTCTTC. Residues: CAISEPPRNEQFF.

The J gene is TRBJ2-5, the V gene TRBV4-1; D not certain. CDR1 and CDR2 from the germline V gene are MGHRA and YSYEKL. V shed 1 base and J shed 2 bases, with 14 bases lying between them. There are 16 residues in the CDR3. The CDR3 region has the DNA TGCGCCAGCAGCCAAGCAGGTCCTATTCTACAAGAGACCCAGTACTTC. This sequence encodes CASSQAGPILQETQYF.

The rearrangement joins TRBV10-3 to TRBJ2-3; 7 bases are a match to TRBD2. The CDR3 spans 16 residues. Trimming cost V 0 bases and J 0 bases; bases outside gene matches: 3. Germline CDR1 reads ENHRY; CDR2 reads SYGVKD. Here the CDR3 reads CAISESVGGSTDTQYF. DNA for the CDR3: TGTGCCATCAGTGAGTCGGTGGGGGGGAGCACAGATACGCAGTATTTT.

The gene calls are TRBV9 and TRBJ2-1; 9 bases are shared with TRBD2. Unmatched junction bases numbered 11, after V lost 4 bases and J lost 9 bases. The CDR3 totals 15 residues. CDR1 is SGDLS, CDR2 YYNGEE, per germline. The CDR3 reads CASSPGLAGIGEQFF. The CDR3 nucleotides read TGTGCCAGCAGCCCGGGGCTAGCGGGGATTGGTGAGCAGTTCTTC.

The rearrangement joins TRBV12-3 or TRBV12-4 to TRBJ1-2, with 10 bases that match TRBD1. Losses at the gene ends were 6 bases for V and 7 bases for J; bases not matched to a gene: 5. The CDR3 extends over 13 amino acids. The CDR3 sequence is CASSGDRGVGYTF. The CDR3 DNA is TGTGCCAGCAGCGGGGACAGGGGAGTTGGCTACACCTTC.

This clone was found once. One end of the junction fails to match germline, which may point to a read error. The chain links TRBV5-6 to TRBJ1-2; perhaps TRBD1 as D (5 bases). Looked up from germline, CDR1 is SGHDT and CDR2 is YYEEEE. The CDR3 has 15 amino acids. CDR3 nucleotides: TGTGCCAGCAGCGTCGACAGACCTACCTTCCCTATTTTCTCCTTC. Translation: CASSVDRPTFPIFSF. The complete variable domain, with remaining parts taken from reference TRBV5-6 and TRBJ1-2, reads DAGVTQSPTHLIKTRGQQVTLRCSPKSGHDTVSWYQQALGQGPQFIFQYYEEEERQRGNFPDRFSGHQFPNYSSELNVNALLLGDSALYLCASSVDRPTFPIFSFGSGTRLTVV.

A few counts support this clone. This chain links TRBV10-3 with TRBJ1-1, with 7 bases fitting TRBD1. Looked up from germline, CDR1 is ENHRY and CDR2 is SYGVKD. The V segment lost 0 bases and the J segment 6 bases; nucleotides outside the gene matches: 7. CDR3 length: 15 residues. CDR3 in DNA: TGTGCCATCAGTGAGTCTAACAGGGGAACCTCTGAAGCTTTCTTT. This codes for CAISESNRGTSEAFF.

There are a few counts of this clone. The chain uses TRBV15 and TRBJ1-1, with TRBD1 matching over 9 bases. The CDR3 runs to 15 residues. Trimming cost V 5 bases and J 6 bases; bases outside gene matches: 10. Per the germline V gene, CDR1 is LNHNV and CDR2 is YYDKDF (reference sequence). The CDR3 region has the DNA TGTGCCACCAGCCACTTCGGACAGGGGATCGCTGAAGCTTTCTTT. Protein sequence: CATSHFGQGIAEAFF. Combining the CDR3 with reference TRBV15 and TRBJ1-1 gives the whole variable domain DAMVIQNPRYQVTQFGKPVTLSCSQTLNHNVMYWYQQKSSQAPKLLFHYYDKDFNNEADTPDNFQSRRPNTSFCFLDIRSPGLGDTAMYLCATSHFGQGIAEAFFGQGTRLTVV.

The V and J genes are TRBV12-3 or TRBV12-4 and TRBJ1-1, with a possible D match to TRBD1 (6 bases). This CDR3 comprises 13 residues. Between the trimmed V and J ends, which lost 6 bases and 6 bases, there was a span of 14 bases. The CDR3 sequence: CASRHSGGAEAFF. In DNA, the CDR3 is TGTGCCAGCAGGCATTCGGGGGGCGCTGAAGCTTTCTTT.

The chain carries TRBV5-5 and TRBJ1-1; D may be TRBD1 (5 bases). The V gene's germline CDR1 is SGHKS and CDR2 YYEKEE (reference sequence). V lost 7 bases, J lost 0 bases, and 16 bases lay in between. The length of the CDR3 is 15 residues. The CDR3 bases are TGTGCCAGCGGACCACGGGGGGAAATGAACACTGAAGCTTTCTTT. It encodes CASGPRGEMNTEAFF. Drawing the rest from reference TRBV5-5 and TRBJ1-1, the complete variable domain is DAGVTQSPTHLIKTRGQQVTLRCSPISGHKSVSWYQQVLGQGPQFIFQYYEKEERGRGNFPDRFSARQFPNYSSELNVNALLLGDSALYLCASGPRGEMNTEAFFGQGTRLTVV.

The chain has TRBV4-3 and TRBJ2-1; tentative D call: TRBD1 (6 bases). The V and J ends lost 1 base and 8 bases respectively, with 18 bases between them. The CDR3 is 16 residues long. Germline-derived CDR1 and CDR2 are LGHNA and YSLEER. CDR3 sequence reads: CASSQGPATGKDEQFF. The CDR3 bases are TGCGCCAGCAGCCAAGGTCCTGCAACAGGGAAGGATGAGCAGTTCTTC.

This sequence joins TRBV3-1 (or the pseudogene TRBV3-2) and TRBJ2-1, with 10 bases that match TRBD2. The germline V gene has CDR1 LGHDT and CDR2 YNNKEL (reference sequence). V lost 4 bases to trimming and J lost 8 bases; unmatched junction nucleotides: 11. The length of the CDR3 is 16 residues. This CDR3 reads CASSRVSGGLGDEQFF. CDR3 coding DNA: TGTGCCAGCAGCCGAGTTAGCGGGGGGCTTGGGGATGAGCAGTTCTTC.

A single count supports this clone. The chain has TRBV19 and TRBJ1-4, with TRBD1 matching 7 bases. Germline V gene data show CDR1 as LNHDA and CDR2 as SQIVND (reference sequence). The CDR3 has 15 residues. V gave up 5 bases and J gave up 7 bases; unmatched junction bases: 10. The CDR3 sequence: CASSPRGGQGEKLFF. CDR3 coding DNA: TGTGCCAGTAGTCCAAGAGGGGGCCAGGGTGAAAAACTGTTTTTT.

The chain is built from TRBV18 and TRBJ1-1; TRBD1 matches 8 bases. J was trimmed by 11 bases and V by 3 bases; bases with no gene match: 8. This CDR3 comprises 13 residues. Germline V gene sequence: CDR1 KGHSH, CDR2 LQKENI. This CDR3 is CASSPYGQGEAFF. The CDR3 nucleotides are TGTGCCAGCTCACCTTACGGACAGGGTGAGGCTTTCTTT. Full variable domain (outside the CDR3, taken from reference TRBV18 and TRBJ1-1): NAGVMQNPRHLVRRRGQEARLRCSPMKGHSHVYWYRQLPEEGLKFMVYLQKENIIDESGMPKERFSAEFPKEGPSILRIQQVVRGDSAAYFCASSPYGQGEAFFGQGTRLTVV.

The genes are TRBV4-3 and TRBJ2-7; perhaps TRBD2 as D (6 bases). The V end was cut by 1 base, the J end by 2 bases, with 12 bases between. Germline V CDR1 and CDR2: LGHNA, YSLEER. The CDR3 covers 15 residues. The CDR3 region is CASSQGRGQPYEQYF. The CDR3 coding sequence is TGCGCCAGCAGCCAAGGGAGGGGTCAGCCCTACGAGCAGTACTTC.

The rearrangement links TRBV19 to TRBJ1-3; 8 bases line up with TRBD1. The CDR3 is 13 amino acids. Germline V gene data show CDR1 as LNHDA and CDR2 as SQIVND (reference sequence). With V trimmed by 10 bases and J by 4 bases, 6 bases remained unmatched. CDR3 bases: TGTGCCATCTCCGGGACAGGCGGAAACACCATATATTTT. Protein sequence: CAISGTGGNTIYF.

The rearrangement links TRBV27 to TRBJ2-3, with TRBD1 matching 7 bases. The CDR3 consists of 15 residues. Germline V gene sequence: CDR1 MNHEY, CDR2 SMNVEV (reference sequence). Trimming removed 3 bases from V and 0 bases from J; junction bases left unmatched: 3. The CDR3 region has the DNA TGTGCCAGCAGTTTTCGACAGGGTAGCACAGATACGCAGTATTTT. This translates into CASSFRQGSTDTQYF.

The CDR3 protein is CATSRDLVAEKLFF. The CDR3 DNA is TGTGCCACCAGCAGAGATCTAGTCGCTGAAAAACTGTTTTTT. This chain connects TRBV15 to TRBJ1-4; D remains unclear. Germline assignment: CDR1 LNHNV and CDR2 YYDKDF (reference sequence). The CDR3 is made up of 14 amino acids. Trimming removed 0 bases at V and 7 bases at J, with 9 bases between.

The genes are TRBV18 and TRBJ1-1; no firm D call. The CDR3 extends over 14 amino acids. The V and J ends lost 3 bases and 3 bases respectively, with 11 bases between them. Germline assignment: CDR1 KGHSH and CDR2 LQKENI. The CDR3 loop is CASSPDNGYTEAFF. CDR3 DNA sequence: TGTGCCAGCTCACCCGATAACGGTTACACTGAAGCTTTCTTT.

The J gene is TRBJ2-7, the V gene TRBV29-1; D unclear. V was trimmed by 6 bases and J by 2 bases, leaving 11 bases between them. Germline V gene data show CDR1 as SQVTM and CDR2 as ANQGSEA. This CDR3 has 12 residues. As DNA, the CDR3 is TGCAGCGTCACGGTCAGCGCCTACGAGCAGTACTTC. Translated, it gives CSVTVSAYEQYF.